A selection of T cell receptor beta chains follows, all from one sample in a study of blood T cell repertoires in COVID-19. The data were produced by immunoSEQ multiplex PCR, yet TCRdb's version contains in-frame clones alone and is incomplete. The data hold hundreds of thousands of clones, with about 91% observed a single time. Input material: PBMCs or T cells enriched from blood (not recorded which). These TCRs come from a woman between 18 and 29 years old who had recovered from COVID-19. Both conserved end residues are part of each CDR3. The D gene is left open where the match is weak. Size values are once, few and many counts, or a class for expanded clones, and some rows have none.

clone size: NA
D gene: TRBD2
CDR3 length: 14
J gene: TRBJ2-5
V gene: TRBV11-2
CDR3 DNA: TGTGCCAGCAGCTCGGGACTATCCCAAGAGACCCAGTACTTC
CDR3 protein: CASSSGLSQETQYF

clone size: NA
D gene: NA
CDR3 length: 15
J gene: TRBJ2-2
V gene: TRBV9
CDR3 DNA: TGTGCCAGCAGCCCCCGGACTTTCCAAACCGGGGAGCTGTTTTTT
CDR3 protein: CASSPRTFQTGELFF

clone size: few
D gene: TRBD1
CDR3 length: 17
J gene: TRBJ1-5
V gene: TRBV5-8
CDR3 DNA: TGTGCCAGCAGCTTCCAACAGGGGGCCTGGGGCAATCAGCCCCAGCATTTT
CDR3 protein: CASSFQQGAWGNQPQHF

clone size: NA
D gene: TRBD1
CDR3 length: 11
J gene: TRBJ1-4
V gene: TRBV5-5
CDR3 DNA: TGTGCCAGCAGCTACGGGGACAGGGTGTTTTTT
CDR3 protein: CASSYGDRVFF

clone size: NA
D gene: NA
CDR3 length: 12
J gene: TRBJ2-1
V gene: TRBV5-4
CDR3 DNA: TGTGCCAGCAGCCCTAGGAGCGATGAGCAGTTCTTC
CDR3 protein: CASSPRSDEQFF

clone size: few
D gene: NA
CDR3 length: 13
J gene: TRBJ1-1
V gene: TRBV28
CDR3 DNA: TGTGCCAGCAGTTTACGCAGGGAAGGTGAAGCTTTCTTT
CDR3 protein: CASSLRREGEAFF

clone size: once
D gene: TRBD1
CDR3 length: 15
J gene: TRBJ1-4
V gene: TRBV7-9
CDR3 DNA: TGTGCCAGCAGCCAAAGGACAGGGGGGAATGAAAAACTGTTTTTT
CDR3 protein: CASSQRTGGNEKLFF

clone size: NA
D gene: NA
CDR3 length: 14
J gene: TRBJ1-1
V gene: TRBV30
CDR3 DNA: TGTGCCTGGAGTGTGGGACAACCCAACACTGAAGCTTTCTTT
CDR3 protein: CAWSVGQPNTEAFF

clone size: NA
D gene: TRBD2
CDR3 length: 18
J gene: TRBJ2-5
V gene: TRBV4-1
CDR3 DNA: TGCGCCAGCAGCCAACGGTCTAGCGGGGGTCCGCCCCAAGAGACCCAGTACTTC
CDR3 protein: CASSQRSSGGPPQETQYF

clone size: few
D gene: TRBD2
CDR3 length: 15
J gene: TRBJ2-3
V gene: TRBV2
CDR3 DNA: TGTGCCAGCAGCCCACGGACTAGCGGCACAGATACGCAGTATTTT
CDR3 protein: CASSPRTSGTDTQYF

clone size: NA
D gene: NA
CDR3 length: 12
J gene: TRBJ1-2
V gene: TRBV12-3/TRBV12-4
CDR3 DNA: TGTGCCGGCAAGGATACAGGATATGGCTACACCTTC
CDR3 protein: CAGKDTGYGYTF

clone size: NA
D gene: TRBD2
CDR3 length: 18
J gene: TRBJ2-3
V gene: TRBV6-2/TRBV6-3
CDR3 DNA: TGTGCCAGCAGTCCCCCACGGGGGGGCTTAAAAAGCACAGATACGCAGTATTTT
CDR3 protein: CASSPPRGGLKSTDTQYF

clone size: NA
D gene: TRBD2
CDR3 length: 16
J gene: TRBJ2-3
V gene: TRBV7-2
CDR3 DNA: TGTGCCAGCAGCCCCCAGCTAGCGGGGGGCTCAGATACGCAGTATTTT
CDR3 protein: CASSPQLAGGSDTQYF

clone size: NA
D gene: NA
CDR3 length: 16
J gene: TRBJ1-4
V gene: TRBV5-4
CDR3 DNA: TGTGCCAGCAGCCGGGGCGGGGTCGGCACTAATGAAAAACTGTTTTTT
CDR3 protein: CASSRGGVGTNEKLFF

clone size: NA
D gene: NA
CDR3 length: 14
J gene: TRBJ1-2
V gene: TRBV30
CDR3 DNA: TGTGCCTGGAGTGTATTCGGGGGAGCGGGTGGCTACACCTTC
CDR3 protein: CAWSVFGGAGGYTF

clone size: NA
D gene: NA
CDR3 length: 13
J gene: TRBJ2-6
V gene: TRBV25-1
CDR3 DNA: TGTGCCAGCAGTTTCACTGGGGCCAACGTCCTGACTTTC
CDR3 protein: CASSFTGANVLTF

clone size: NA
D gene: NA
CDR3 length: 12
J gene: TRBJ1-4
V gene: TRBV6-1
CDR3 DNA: TGTGCCAGCAGTGAATATATTGAAAAACTGTTTTTT
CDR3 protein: CASSEYIEKLFF

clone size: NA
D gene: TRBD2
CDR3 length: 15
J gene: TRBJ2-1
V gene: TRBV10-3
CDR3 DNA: TGTGCCATCAGTGGTCCCGGGACTAGAAGCGATGAGCAGTTCTTC
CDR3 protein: CAISGPGTRSDEQFF

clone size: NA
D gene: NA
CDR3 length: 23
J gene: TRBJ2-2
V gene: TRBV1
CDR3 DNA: TGCACCAGCAGCCTTATAAAACCAAAAAAACTAGCGGGGGGGCCCAGGGGCACCGGGGAGCTGTTTTTT
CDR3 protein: CTSSLIKPKKLAGGPRGTGELFF

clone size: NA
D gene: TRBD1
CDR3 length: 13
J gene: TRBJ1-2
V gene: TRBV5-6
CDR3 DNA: TGTGCCGGCAGCAGACAGGGAAACTATGGCTACACCTTC
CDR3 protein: CAGSRQGNYGYTF

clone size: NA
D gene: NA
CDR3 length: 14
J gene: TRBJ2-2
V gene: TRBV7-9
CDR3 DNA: TGTGCCAGCAGGGCGGGGTTGAACACCGGGGAGCTGTTTTTT
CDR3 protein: CASRAGLNTGELFF

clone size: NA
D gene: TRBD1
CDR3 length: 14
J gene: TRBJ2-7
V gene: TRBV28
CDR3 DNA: TGTGCCAGCATGGTCGGGGGACAGGGGACCGAGCAGTACTTC
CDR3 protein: CASMVGGQGTEQYF

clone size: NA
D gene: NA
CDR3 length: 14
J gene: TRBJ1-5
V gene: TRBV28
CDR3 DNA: TGTGCCAGCAGTCAGCGACAGCAATATCAGCCCCAGCATTTT
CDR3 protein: CASSQRQQYQPQHF

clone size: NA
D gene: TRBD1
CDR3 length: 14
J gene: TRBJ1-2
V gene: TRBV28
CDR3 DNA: TGTGCCAGCAGCTCCTCCCGACAGGGTTATGGCTACACCTTC
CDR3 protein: CASSSSRQGYGYTF

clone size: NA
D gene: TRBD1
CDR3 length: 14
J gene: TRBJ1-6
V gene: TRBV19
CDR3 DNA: TGTGCCAGTAGGGCGGACAGGGATTTGTCACCCCTCCACTTT
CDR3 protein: CASRADRDLSPLHF

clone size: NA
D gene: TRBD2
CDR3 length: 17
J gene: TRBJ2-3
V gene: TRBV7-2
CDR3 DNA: TGTGCCAGCAGCTTAGGTTCCGGGACTACCGTGTTGGATACGCAGTATTTT
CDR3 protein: CASSLGSGTTVLDTQYF

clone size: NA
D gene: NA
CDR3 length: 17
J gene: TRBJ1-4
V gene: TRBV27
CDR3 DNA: TGTGCCAGCAGTTGGGAGACGGGTGCGGCCGTAAGGGAAAAACTGTTTTTT
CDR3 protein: CASSWETGAAVREKLFF

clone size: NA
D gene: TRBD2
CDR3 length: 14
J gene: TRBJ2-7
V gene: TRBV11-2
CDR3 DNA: TGTGCCAGCAGCACCGGGACTAGCGGGATCGAGCAGTACTTC
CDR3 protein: CASSTGTSGIEQYF

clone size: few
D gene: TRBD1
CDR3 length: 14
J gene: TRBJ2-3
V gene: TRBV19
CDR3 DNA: TGTGCCAGCGCCGGGACAGCTAGCACAGATACGCAGTATTTT
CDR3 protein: CASAGTASTDTQYF

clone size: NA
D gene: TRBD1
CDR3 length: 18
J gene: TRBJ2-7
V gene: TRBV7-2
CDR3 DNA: TGTGCCAGCAGCTTTACCTCCGGCTGGACAGGGTCGACCTACGAGCAGTACTTC
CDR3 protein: CASSFTSGWTGSTYEQYF

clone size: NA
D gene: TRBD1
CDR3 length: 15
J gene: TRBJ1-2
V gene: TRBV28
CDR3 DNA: TGTGCCAGCAGTTCCGATGACAGGGCCTACTATGGCTACACCTTC
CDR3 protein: CASSSDDRAYYGYTF

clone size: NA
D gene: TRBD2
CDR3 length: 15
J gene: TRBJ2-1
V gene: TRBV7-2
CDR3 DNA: TGTGCCAGCAGCTCCCTAGCGGATTACTACAATGAGCAGTTCTTC
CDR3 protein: CASSSLADYYNEQFF

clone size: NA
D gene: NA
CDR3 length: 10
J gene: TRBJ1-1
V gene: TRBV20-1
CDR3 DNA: TGCAGTGCCTCCGACTTTGAAGCTTTCTTT
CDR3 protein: CSASDFEAFF

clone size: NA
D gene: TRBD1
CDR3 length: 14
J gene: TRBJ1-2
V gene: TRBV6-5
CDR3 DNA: TGTGCCAGCAGTTTCCGGACAGGGTCCTATGGCTACACCTTC
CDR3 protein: CASSFRTGSYGYTF

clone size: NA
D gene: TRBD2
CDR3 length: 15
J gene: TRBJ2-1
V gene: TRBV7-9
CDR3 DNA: TGTGCCAGCAGCTCCCCTAGCGGGGAGCCCGATGAGCAGTTCTTC
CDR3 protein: CASSSPSGEPDEQFF